This T cell receptor beta chain was obtained from a study of Tregs in tolerant kidney transplant recipients. Broader study findings: Expanding Tregs on activated donor B cells appeared to best identify donor-specific TCRbeta clones. Validation in larger populations is needed because few patients were studied. No direct test of biological reproducibility was done here.

Germline V CDR1 and CDR2: MNHNS, SASEGT. The CDR3 sequence is 15 residues long. With 5 bases removed from V and 1 base from J, the gap between germline ends came to 15 bases. Measured with immunoSEQ multiplex PCR; TCRdb has only the in-frame clones, and not every one. The data show under 300,000 clones, about 86% seen once. As for this clone: Its antigen is undetermined.

CD4+CD25+CD127- Tregs, CD4+CD25- non-Tregs, CD4 and CD8 cells were sorted. Input material: CD4+ T cells from blood. This clonotype was obtained from a human donor in good health. This rearrangement joins TRBV6-1 to TRBJ2-7; D not certain. This CDR3 reads CASSRASLISYEQYF. CDR3 DNA: TGTGCCAGCAGTCGAGCCAGCTTGATTTCCTACGAGCAGTACTTC.